The 14 T cell receptor beta chains below all came from one sample that was sequenced in a study of PD-1 blockade in classical Hodgkin lymphoma. As for time point: cycle 4 day 1 (C4D1), after less than 7 weeks of nivolumab. Each patient experienced a relapse that followed autologous stem cell transplantation, and brentuximab vedotin exposure varied. Libraries were prepared by immunoSEQ multiplex PCR; TCRdb keeps only in-frame clonotypes and omits some of them. The sample lists around 23,000 clones, about 88% occurring once. The sample consisted of peripheral blood mononuclear cells (PBMCs), taken before the fourth cycle of nivolumab. The receptors derive from a human donor with classical Hodgkin lymphoma.

The chain carries TRBV28 and TRBJ2-7, with TRBD2 matching 8 bases. Germline CDR1 MDHEN, CDR2 SYDVKM. The CDR3 runs 13 residues. J gave up 1 base and V 10 bases, and 6 bases lay outside the gene matches. In DNA form, the CDR3 reads TGTGCCACATCGGCTAGCGGGTCCTACGAGCAGTACTTC. This codes for CATSASGSYEQYF.

This sequence joins TRBV5-4 and TRBJ2-1, with TRBD2 identical over 10 bases. V lost 6 bases, J lost 7 bases, and 10 bases stayed unmatched. In germline, CDR1 is SGHNT, CDR2 YYREEE (reference sequence). This CDR3 is built from 15 residues. The CDR3 nucleotides read TGTGCCAGCACCCGAGCGGGAGGGTTTTGGAATGAGCAGTTCTTC. It codes for CASTRAGGFWNEQFF. The whole variable domain, remainder taken from reference TRBV5-4 and TRBJ2-1, is ETGVTQSPTHLIKTRGQQVTLRCSSQSGHNTVSWYQQALGQGPQFIFQYYREEENGRGNFPPRFSGLQFPNYSSELNVNALELDDSALYLCASTRAGGFWNEQFFGPGTRLTVL.

This chain uses TRBV10-3 with TRBJ2-7; no definite D call. Germline V CDR1 and CDR2: ENHRY, SYGVKD. The CDR3 is made up of 13 amino acids. V lost 0 bases and J lost 6, with 9 bases in between. Here the CDR3 DNA reads TGTGCCATCAGTGAGTCAGCAGTGGGCGAGCAGTACTTC. Its translation: CAISESAVGEQYF.

The CDR3 sequence is CASSVGGLGYNEQFF. The CDR3 nucleotides read TGTGCCAGCAGCGTAGGAGGGCTCGGGTACAATGAGCAGTTCTTC. V gene TRBV9 combines with J gene TRBJ2-1, with a weak D call TRBD2 (5 bases). Germline V CDR1 and CDR2: SGDLS, YYNGEE. The CDR3 totals 15 residues. V shed 0 bases and J shed 4 bases, with 11 bases lying between them.

V and J are TRBV7-8 and TRBJ1-1, with TRBD1 matching over 8 bases. Germline V lookup: CDR1 SGHVS, CDR2 FQNEAQ. This CDR3 contains 14 residues. With V trimmed by 5 bases and J by 4 bases, 6 bases remained unmatched. The CDR3 is CASSPRDRTTEAFF. The CDR3 coding sequence is TGTGCCAGCAGCCCGAGGGACAGGACCACTGAAGCTTTCTTT.

The V call is TRBV7-9, the J call TRBJ2-1; a possible D gene is TRBD1 (6 bases). Germline V gene data show CDR1 as SEHNR and CDR2 as FQNEAQ (reference sequence). The CDR3 spans 14 residues. V lost 5 bases to trimming and J lost 2 bases, with 10 bases between them. The CDR3 DNA reads as TGTGCCAGCAGCAGGGACATAACCTACAATGAGCAGTTCTTC. The encoded protein is CASSRDITYNEQFF.

The V call is TRBV7-8, the J call TRBJ1-2; a possible D gene is TRBD1 (5 bases). Germline V CDR1 and CDR2: SGHVS, FQNEAQ. The length of the CDR3 is 13 residues. V was shortened by 4 bases and J by 4 bases, with 10 bases between the two germline ends. As DNA, the CDR3 is TGTGCCAGCAGCTCCTCAGGGTTCTATGGCTACACCTTC. It codes for CASSSSGFYGYTF.

This clone was seen only a few times. The V and J genes are TRBV5-5 and TRBJ2-1, with 11 bases that match TRBD2. CDR1 and CDR2 from the germline V gene are SGHKS and YYEKEE (reference sequence). This CDR3 region has 15 residues. After removal of 4 bases from V and 9 bases from J, the junction contained 9 bases not matched to a gene. The CDR3 DNA reads TGTGCCAGCAGCACGGGACTAGCGGAGGCGGTTGAGCAGTTCTTC. As protein: CASSTGLAEAVEQFF. The whole variable domain, remainder taken from reference TRBV5-5 and TRBJ2-1, is DAGVTQSPTHLIKTRGQQVTLRCSPISGHKSVSWYQQVLGQGPQFIFQYYEKEERGRGNFPDRFSARQFPNYSSELNVNALLLGDSALYLCASSTGLAEAVEQFFGPGTRLTVL.

This chain connects TRBV27 to TRBJ2-2; 7 positions agree with TRBD1. The junction had 10 bases not matched to a gene; V was cut back by 5 bases and J by 13 bases. This CDR3 region has 13 residues. Germline V lookup: CDR1 MNHEY, CDR2 SMNVEV (reference sequence). The CDR3 region is CASSAYRGPGLFF. The CDR3 DNA is TGTGCCAGCAGTGCCTATAGGGGGCCGGGGCTGTTTTTT.

The chain uses TRBV9 and TRBJ2-7; D is undetermined. The CDR3 extends over 13 amino acids. In germline, CDR1 is SGDLS, CDR2 YYNGEE. The ends were cut back, 0 bases at V and 3 bases at J, with 7 bases in the middle. The CDR3 reads CASSVASNYEQYF. CDR3 coding DNA: TGTGCCAGCAGCGTAGCCAGTAACTACGAGCAGTACTTC.

The CDR3 region has the DNA TGTGCCAGCAGTCTAAAGGGGACAGGCAACTATGGCTACACCTTC. Residues: CASSLKGTGNYGYTF. V is TRBV28 and J is TRBJ1-2, with TRBD1 identical over 8 bases. The V and J ends lost 5 bases and 2 bases, in that order; junction bases with no gene match: 7. The CDR3 runs to 15 residues. Germline values: CDR1 MDHEN, CDR2 SYDVKM.

V is TRBV6-1 and J is TRBJ2-7; maybe TRBD1 (5 bases). Trimming removed 4 bases from V and 2 bases from J, with 9 bases in between. The CDR3 extends over 13 amino acids. Germline CDR1 reads MNHNS; CDR2 reads SASEGT. The CDR3: CASSVGLTYEQYF. As DNA, the CDR3 is TGTGCCAGCAGTGTGGGGCTTACCTACGAGCAGTACTTC.

The genes are TRBV28 and TRBJ1-4; D is ambiguous. The CDR3 totals 15 residues. The germline gives CDR1 MDHEN, CDR2 SYDVKM. V lost 5 bases to trimming and J lost 4 bases, with 14 bases between them. CDR3 DNA sequence: TGTGCCAGCAGTCCCTTGAGGGTACTTAATGAAAAACTGTTTTTT. It is translated as CASSPLRVLNEKLFF.

The CDR3 is CASSQEADYPYEQYF. The CDR3 DNA follows: TGCGCCAGCAGCCAAGAGGCGGACTACCCCTACGAGCAGTACTTC. The chain uses TRBV4-1 and TRBJ2-7, with D maybe TRBD2 (6 bases). Trimming removed 0 bases from V and 2 bases from J, with 11 bases in between. The germline V gene has CDR1 MGHRA and CDR2 YSYEKL. The CDR3 has 15 amino acids.